These 10 T cell receptor beta chains came from one sample sequenced in a study of T cell clones after liver transplantation. Some clones are missing from TCRdb's copy, which holds only in-frame ones; the method was immunoSEQ multiplex PCR. The sample has about 18,000 clones, around 90% seen once. This material consisted of CD8+ T cells from blood, taken before liver transplant. The origin of the receptors is a human donor who received a liver transplant.

This chain joins TRBV10-2 and TRBJ2-7; the match to TRBD1 covers 7 bases. The CDR3 consists of 14 residues. Germline CDR1 WSHSY, CDR2 SAAADI. V lost 2 bases and J lost 1; bases outside the gene matches: 2. CDR3 DNA: TGCGCCAGCAGTGAGGGGACAGCTTCCTACGAGCAGTACTTC. Amino acid sequence: CASSEGTASYEQYF.

The gene calls are TRBV19 and TRBJ2-4, with a tentative D call TRBD1 (6 bases). Trimming removed 3 bases from V and 7 bases from J, with 13 bases in between. The CDR3 extends over 14 amino acids. The germline V gene has CDR1 LNHDA and CDR2 SQIVND (reference sequence). The CDR3 bases are TGTGCCAGTAGTATTCCAGGGGCTCCTAACATTCAGTACTTC. Protein sequence: CASSIPGAPNIQYF.

In this sample, this clone turned up once. V usage is TRBV27 and J usage is TRBJ2-7, with D tentatively TRBD2 (6 bases). Trimming left V 6 bases short and J 0 bases short, with 12 bases between. CDR3 size: 14 residues. Germline V gene sequence: CDR1 MNHEY, CDR2 SMNVEV (reference sequence). The CDR3 DNA reads TGTGCCAGCAGCCCTGGGACTCTCTCCTACGAGCAGTACTTC. This encodes CASSPGTLSYEQYF.

J is TRBJ1-1 and V is TRBV5-1; tentative D call: TRBD1 (6 bases). This CDR3 region has 13 residues. V lost 4 bases and J lost 1, with 8 bases in between. Germline loops: CDR1 SGHRS, CDR2 YFSETQ. DNA of the CDR3: TGCGCCAGCAGCCTGGACAGGAACACTGAAGCTTTCTTT. Its translation is CASSLDRNTEAFF.

The chain links TRBV9 to TRBJ2-7; possible D gene TRBD1, 6 bases. The CDR3 has 15 amino acids. Trimming cost V 0 bases and J 3 bases, with 13 bases left between them. Germline assignment: CDR1 SGDLS and CDR2 YYNGEE. CDR3 sequence: CASSVGGQQIYEQYF. The CDR3 DNA follows: TGTGCCAGCAGCGTAGGAGGACAGCAGATCTACGAGCAGTACTTC. The full variable domain, completed using reference TRBV9 and TRBJ2-7, is DSGVTQTPKHLITATGQRVTLRCSPRSGDLSVYWYQQSLDQGLQFLIQYYNGEERAKGNILERFSAQQFPDLHSELNLSSLELGDSALYFCASSVGGQQIYEQYFGPGTRLTVT.

This sequence joins TRBV4-1 and TRBJ2-7; D unresolved. The V and J ends lost 1 base and 1 base respectively, with 14 bases between them. Per germline, CDR1 MGHRA and CDR2 YSYEKL. This CDR3 spans 16 amino acids. The chain's CDR3 is CASSQGLELISYEQYF. In DNA, the CDR3 is TGCGCCAGCAGCCAAGGGCTAGAACTCATATCCTACGAGCAGTACTTC.

The chain uses TRBV30 and TRBJ2-1; 7 bases are shared with TRBD2. This CDR3 has 14 residues. The junction had 11 bases not matched to a gene; V was cut back by 4 bases and J by 8 bases. Germline loops: CDR1 GTSNPN, CDR2 SVGIG (reference sequence). CDR3 loop: CAWNEAGVRYEQFF. The DNA for the CDR3 is TGTGCCTGGAATGAGGCGGGAGTAAGGTATGAGCAGTTCTTC.

This chain connects TRBV27 to TRBJ2-3; unclear D gene. Germline values: CDR1 MNHEY, CDR2 SMNVEV (reference sequence). The CDR3 totals 13 residues. Trimming pared 3 bases from V and 2 bases from J, leaving 6 bases between. DNA for the CDR3: TGTGCCAGCAGTTTCCGGTTCACAGATACGCAGTATTTT. It specifies CASSFRFTDTQYF.

The rearrangement joins TRBV27 to TRBJ2-6; D perhaps matches TRBD2 (5 bases). V gave up 6 bases and J gave up 0 bases, with 15 bases separating them. Looked up from germline, CDR1 is MNHEY and CDR2 is SMNVEV (reference sequence). CDR3 length: 17 amino acids. The CDR3 sequence: CASSGLDSYSGANVLTF. DNA of the CDR3: TGTGCCAGCAGCGGACTCGATTCCTACTCTGGGGCCAACGTCCTGACTTTC.

The gene calls are TRBV9 and TRBJ1-1, with D possibly matching TRBD1 (6 bases). The length of the CDR3 is 14 residues. Trimming removed 0 bases from V and 1 base from J, with 7 bases in between. Per the germline V gene, CDR1 is SGDLS and CDR2 is YYNGEE. In nucleotides, the CDR3 is TGTGCCAGCAGCGTAGGGACAGCGAACACTGAAGCTTTCTTT. Translating it yields CASSVGTANTEAFF.